Shown below are 22 T cell receptor beta chains from a single sample sequenced in a study of response to subunit inactivated influenza vaccine. In TCRdb, the RT-PCR reads were re-called with MiXCR into one record per CDR3 protein. The sample has fewer than 650,000 distinct CDR3 sequences, roughly 13% seen once; the top ten hold under 15%. Sample: PBMCs from blood, taken roughly 47 days after vaccination. The receptor source for this set is a man in his fifties or sixties who received an inactivated influenza vaccine.

This clonotype has only a few counts. The chain is built from TRBV7-9 and TRBJ1-3, with D unresolved. In germline, CDR1 is SEHNR, CDR2 FQNEAQ (reference sequence). V was clipped by 5 bases and J by 8 bases, with 4 bases between them. This CDR3 is built from 10 residues. The CDR3: CASSDDTIYF. The CDR3 DNA reads as TGTGCCAGCAGCGATGACACCATATATTTT.

This clonotype showed up many times. The rearrangement joins TRBV10-2 to TRBJ2-1; D remains ambiguous. Between the trimmed V and J ends, which lost 3 bases and 7 bases, there was a span of 7 bases. The CDR3 length is 12 residues. The germline CDR1 and CDR2 sequences are WSHSY and SAAADI. The CDR3 region has the DNA TGCGCCAGCAGTGAAGGCCTTAATGAGCAGTTCTTC. It specifies CASSEGLNEQFF.

V gene TRBV28 combines with J gene TRBJ1-6; D is unclear. The CDR3 covers 13 residues. The germline V gene has CDR1 MDHEN and CDR2 SYDVKM. V was pared by 9 bases and J by 2 bases, with 8 bases between. This CDR3 is CASTGTYNSPLHF. CDR3 coding DNA: TGTGCCAGTACCGGGACCTATAATTCACCCCTCCACTTT.

This clonotype was counted between two and nine times. V is TRBV20-1 and J is TRBJ1-6; no definite D call. In germline, CDR1 is DFQATT, CDR2 SNEGSKA (reference sequence). The CDR3 covers 13 residues. Trimming removed 0 bases at V and 7 bases at J, with 7 bases between. The CDR3 nucleotides are TGCAGTGCTAGAGACGACGGGAATTCACCCCTCCACTTT. As protein: CSARDDGNSPLHF.

The chain combines TRBV6-6 with TRBJ2-7, with 7 bases identical to TRBD2. CDR3 length: 12 amino acids. In germline, CDR1 is MNHNY, CDR2 SVGAGI (reference sequence). V dropped 7 bases and J dropped 3; count of bases not matched to a gene: 3. The CDR3 bases are TGTGCCAGCATGGGGGAGGGCTACGAGCAGTACTTC. This encodes CASMGEGYEQYF.

This clonotype was counted only a few times. The rearrangement links TRBV12-3 or TRBV12-4 to TRBJ2-1, with TRBD1 matching over 7 bases. The CDR3 runs 14 residues. The V gene end was trimmed by 6 bases and the J gene end by 5 bases; junction bases not matched to a gene: 7. The CDR3 reads CASRKTGSHNEQFF. As DNA, the CDR3 is TGTGCCAGCAGGAAGACAGGGTCCCACAATGAGCAGTTCTTC.

On this clonotype: An end of the junction differs from the germline gene, which may be a read error. The chain has TRBV7-7 and TRBJ2-1, with 7 bases aligning to TRBD2. This CDR3 region has 13 residues. Germline CDR1 SSHAT, CDR2 FNYEAQ (reference sequence). The CDR3 DNA reads TGTGCTAGCAGCTCCGTCCGGGGGGATGAGCAGTTCTTC. This sequence encodes CASSSVRGDEQFF.

This clonotype was recorded a few times. The chain joins TRBV11-2 to TRBJ2-3; D perhaps matches TRBD2 (6 bases). V lost 4 bases to trimming and J lost 6 bases, with 14 bases between them. The CDR3 runs 14 residues. Germline V lookup: CDR1 SGHAT, CDR2 FQNNGV. CDR3 residues: CASSWRTNVDTQYF. The CDR3 DNA sequence: TGTGCCAGCAGCTGGCGGACTAACGTTGATACGCAGTATTTT.

The CDR3 is CSAPEAGHNTGELFF. In DNA, the CDR3 is TGCAGTGCCCCCGAGGCGGGACACAACACCGGGGAGCTGTTTTTT. This chain connects TRBV20-1 to TRBJ2-2; D may match TRBD1 or TRBD2 (6 bases each). V lost 6 bases, J lost 2 bases, and 16 bases lay in between. Germline loops: CDR1 DFQATT, CDR2 SNEGSKA (reference sequence). The CDR3 totals 15 residues.

The table lists this clonotype with a few counts. This chain connects TRBV2 to TRBJ2-3; 8 bases agree with TRBD1. The CDR3 covers 13 residues. CDR1 and CDR2 from the germline V gene are SNHLY and FYNNEI. V shed 7 bases, J shed 2 bases, and the junction held 2 bases outside the gene matches. The CDR3 loop reads CASTDRVTDTQYF. The CDR3 region has the DNA TGTGCCAGCACGGACAGGGTCACAGATACGCAGTATTTT.

This chain links TRBV12-3 or TRBV12-4 with TRBJ1-5, with 8 positions matching TRBD1. The J segment lost 6 bases and the V segment lost 6 bases, leaving 13 bases of the junction unmatched. CDR3 size: 16 residues. In nucleotides, the CDR3 is TGTGCCAGCAGCCCTTCCGTGACAGGGGTGGGTCAGCCCCAGCATTTT. Amino acid sequence: CASSPSVTGVGQPQHF.

V and J are TRBV9 and TRBJ2-7, with 10 positions matching TRBD1. Germline V gene data show CDR1 as SGDLS and CDR2 as YYNGEE. The V gene end was trimmed by 2 bases and the J gene end by 6 bases; junction bases not matched to a gene: 8. The CDR3 is 15 residues long. The CDR3 DNA is TGTGCCAGCAGCGTGGGGCCGGGACAGGGGTTCGAGCAGTACTTC. Translation gives CASSVGPGQGFEQYF. Full variable domain (rest looked up from reference TRBV9 and TRBJ2-7): DSGVTQTPKHLITATGQRVTLRCSPRSGDLSVYWYQQSLDQGLQFLIQYYNGEERAKGNILERFSAQQFPDLHSELNLSSLELGDSALYFCASSVGPGQGFEQYFGPGTRLTVT.

Concerning this clonotype itself: Germline is not matched at one junction end, which may reflect a read error. This chain connects TRBV11-2 to TRBJ2-5, with 8 bases fitting TRBD2. This CDR3 has 14 amino acids. Germline CDR1 is SGHAT and CDR2 is FQNNGV. CDR3 protein: CASRGREEQETQYF. The CDR3 DNA is TGTGCTAGCAGAGGGCGGGAGGAACAAGAGACCCAGTACTTC.

This chain joins TRBV15 and TRBJ2-4; 10 positions match TRBD2. The V gene end was trimmed by 4 bases and the J gene end by 7 bases; junction bases not matched to a gene: 7. Germline CDR1 and CDR2: LNHNV and YYDKDF (reference sequence). This CDR3 has 15 residues. CDR3: CATSTMSGGDNIQYF. The CDR3 DNA is TGTGCCACCAGCACAATGAGCGGGGGGGATAACATTCAGTACTTC.

This chain links TRBV10-1 with TRBJ2-3, with D uncertain. V dropped 3 bases and J dropped 6 bases, with 13 bases sitting between them. Germline CDR1 and CDR2: WNHNN and SYGVQD (reference sequence). This CDR3 is built from 14 residues. The CDR3 is CASSDPAETDTQYF. CDR3 DNA sequence: TGCGCCAGCAGTGATCCCGCAGAGACTGATACGCAGTATTTT.

The chain carries TRBV6-5 and TRBJ1-6; 10 bases line up with TRBD1. The CDR3 runs 15 residues. CDR1 is MNHEY and CDR2 is SVGAGI in the germline V gene. The V gene end was trimmed by 4 bases and the J gene end by 5 bases; junction bases not matched to a gene: 2. The chain's CDR3 is CASSSGQGNNSPLHF. The CDR3 DNA reads as TGTGCCAGCAGTTCGGGACAGGGGAATAATTCACCCCTCCACTTT.

This clonotype was recorded many times. The chain links TRBV12-3 or TRBV12-4 to TRBJ2-7; D ambiguous. Deletions cut 1 base from V and 1 base from J, with 8 bases between. The CDR3 has 14 amino acids. The CDR3 DNA reads TGTGCCAGCAGTTTAGGGCAGCAATCCTACGAGCAGTACTTC. Its translation is CASSLGQQSYEQYF.

This clonotype occurred many times. The chain combines TRBV4-3 with TRBJ1-4; TRBD1 agrees at 10 bases. The CDR3 covers 16 residues. Trimming cost V 4 bases and J 7 bases; bases outside gene matches: 9. The germline V gene has CDR1 LGHNA and CDR2 YSLEER. CDR3: CASSRTPGQGLEKLFF. The CDR3 nucleotides read TGCGCCAGCAGCCGAACACCGGGACAGGGGCTTGAAAAACTGTTTTTT.

This clonotype was counted between two and nine times. The chain has TRBV20-1 and TRBJ1-1; 7 positions match TRBD1. The V and J ends lost 8 bases and 6 bases, in that order; junction bases with no gene match: 12. Looked up from germline, CDR1 is DFQATT and CDR2 is SNEGSKA (reference sequence). The CDR3 sequence is 13 residues long. This chain's CDR3 is CSSHPGGRAEAFF. DNA for the CDR3: TGCAGTTCCCACCCAGGGGGAAGGGCTGAAGCTTTCTTT.

This clonotype has only a few counts. CDR3 nucleotide sequence: TGCAGTGCCCGCAGGGCAGTCTCGGAGCAGTACTTC. Translated: CSARRAVSEQYF. J is TRBJ2-7 and V is TRBV20-1; a possible D gene is TRBD1 (5 bases). Trimming removed 6 bases from V and 7 bases from J, with 16 bases in between. Looked up from germline, CDR1 is DFQATT and CDR2 is SNEGSKA (reference sequence). The CDR3 spans 12 residues.

This clonotype occurred many times. The chain employs TRBV4-2 and TRBJ2-2, with no clear D. CDR3 length equals 14 residues. V lost 3 bases to trimming and J lost 0 bases, with 5 bases between them. Germline-derived CDR1 and CDR2 are LGHNA and YNFKEQ. CDR3 region: CASSQHTNTGELFF. Here the CDR3 DNA reads TGTGCCAGCAGCCAGCACACGAACACCGGGGAGCTGTTTTTT.

This chain links TRBV7-2 with TRBJ2-5; either TRBD1 or TRBD2 may fit D (7 bases each). CDR3 length: 16 residues. Germline CDR1 reads SGHTA; CDR2 reads FQGNSA. V was cut by 5 bases and J by 5 bases, with 21 bases left in between. Here the CDR3 reads CASSRQGGAPGETQYF. CDR3 coding DNA: TGTGCCAGCAGCCGCCAGGGGGGGGCGCCCGGGGAGACCCAGTACTTC.